One T cell receptor (beta chain) is described in this entry. Antigen unknown. A much more abundant neighbour one base away suggests this may be a read error. The CDR3 ends on some other residue instead of the conserved phenylalanine or tryptophan, so this is likely a read error. This sample stems from a study of tumor-infiltrating lymphocytes in primary liver carcinoma. Study context: Tissue type made little difference to sample yields of roughly 3.5 to 8 million productive TCRbeta reads. Study-wide findings and caveats: Tumor top-250-clone fraction significantly exceeded that of blood (p = 0.039). Bulk unsorted samples prevented comparison of CD4+ and CD8+ repertoires.

Starting from approximately 0.45 ug of total RNA, TCR beta cDNA was produced with a primer in the constant region. Researchers made the TCR beta libraries by running three nested multiplex PCR rounds with slightly modified ARM-PCR. TRBV1-TRBV30 forward primers paired with a C-beta reverse primer were used in the first two PCR rounds, which ran approximately 11 cycles each. TCRdb used MiXCR to reprocess the multiplex PCR reads, holding one entry per CDR3 protein. The sample has 300,000 to 350,000 distinct CDR3 sequences; around 50% are singletons. It was unsorted whole blood that yielded blood RNA, and germline DNA was also extracted. The CDR3 has 12 amino acids. V shed 6 bases and J 11 bases; nucleotides not matched to a gene: 9. Germline CDR1 MNHNS, CDR2 SASEGT.

The specimen was peripheral blood. This clonotype originated in a woman aged 25 to 39 with primary liver carcinoma and hepatitis B virus infection. The chain has TRBV6-1 and TRBJ1-2, with 7 bases aligning to TRBD1. CDR3 in DNA: TGTGCCAGCAGCAGAGACGGGACAGTTTACACCCTC. It codes for CASSRDGTVYTL.